The next 17 T cell receptor beta chains were all read from a single sample in a study of T-cell reconstitution after alpha-beta-depleted transplantation in children. Preparation of the TCRbeta library involved a method that used unique molecular identifiers. TCRdb reanalysed the PCR reads using MiXCR and keeps one entry per CDR3 protein. The table shows over 550,000 distinct CDR3 sequences, with approximately 10% occurring only once. The sequencing here drew on PBMCs from the stem cell graft donor, taken from the stem cell graft. These receptors were collected from a human donor who donated a stem cell graft to a child with acute myeloid leukemia.

This clonotype has a handful of counts. Relative to the germline gene, one junction end is altered; a read error may explain this. The chain combines TRBV5-4 with TRBJ2-5; D might be TRBD1 (5 bases). The germline V gene encodes CDR1 SGHNT and CDR2 YYREEE (reference sequence). The CDR3 has 16 residues. The CDR3 loop is CASSLASRGYQETQDF. The CDR3 nucleotides are TGTGCCAGCAGCTTGGCCTCAAGGGGATACCAAGAGACCCAGGACTTC.

This clonotype has at least ten counts. V usage is TRBV20-1 and J usage is TRBJ2-7; D is unclear. Per germline, CDR1 DFQATT and CDR2 SNEGSKA (reference sequence). V was trimmed by 3 bases and J by 2 bases, leaving 11 bases between them. The CDR3 length is 13 residues. DNA for the CDR3: TGCAGTGCTAGCTCTGCGAGCACCTACGAGCAGTACTTC. This encodes CSASSASTYEQYF.

CDR3 nucleotides: TGTGCCAGCAATCCCTTGGGGACCTATGGCTACACCTTC. It is translated as CASNPLGTYGYTF. The chain uses TRBV6-2 or TRBV6-3 and TRBJ1-2; D may be TRBD1 (5 bases). There are 13 residues in the CDR3. CDR1 is MNHEY, CDR2 SVGEGT, per germline. Trimming pared 7 bases from V and 4 bases from J, leaving 13 bases between.

This clonotype has more than one count but fewer than ten. The rearrangement uses TRBV29-1 and TRBJ2-5; 7 nucleotides match TRBD1. V shed 7 bases and J 0 bases; nucleotides not matched to a gene: 5. The CDR3 length is 13 residues. Germline CDR1 SQVTM, CDR2 ANQGSEA. The DNA for the CDR3 is TGCAGCGCCGAGGGACAGAACCAAGAGACCCAGTACTTC. It encodes CSAEGQNQETQYF. The full variable domain, in which reference TRBV29-1 and TRBJ2-5 provide the parts outside the CDR3, is SAVISQKPSRDICQRGTSLTIQCQVDSQVTMMFWYRQQPGQSLTLIATANQGSEATYESGFVIDKFPISRPNLTFSTLTVSNMSPEDSSIYLCSAEGQNQETQYFGPGTRLLVL.

This clonotype was counted only a few times. V is TRBV9 and J is TRBJ2-7; tentatively, D is TRBD2 (5 bases). CDR3 size: 13 residues. The V end was cut by 7 bases, the J end by 7 bases, with 18 bases between. The germline gives CDR1 SGDLS, CDR2 YYNGEE. The CDR3 DNA reads as TGTGCCAGCTACCGGATGCTTGGCGGGGAGCAGTACTTC. This encodes CASYRMLGGEQYF.

This clonotype was recorded once. A much larger clonotype is one base distant, so this may be a read error. The chain links TRBV5-1 to TRBJ2-1, with D tentatively TRBD1 (5 bases). The CDR3 extends over 14 amino acids. The germline V gene has CDR1 SGHRS and CDR2 YFSETQ. The CDR3, as DNA: TGCTCCAGCAGCTTGGGGCAGGCCAGCAATGAGCAGTTCTTC. As protein: CSSSLGQASNEQFF.

The rearrangement links TRBV20-1 to TRBJ1-1, with D unclear. V was shortened by 3 bases and J by 4 bases, with 15 bases between the two germline ends. The V gene's germline CDR1 is DFQATT and CDR2 SNEGSKA (reference sequence). The CDR3 totals 14 residues. CDR3 nucleotide sequence: TGCAGTGCTAGGGGGAGAGACCGGTTCACTGAAGCTTTCTTT. Amino acids: CSARGRDRFTEAFF.

The chain uses TRBV20-1 and TRBJ2-7; perhaps TRBD2 as D (6 bases). Trimming removed 6 bases at V and 0 bases at J, with 18 bases between. Germline CDR1 DFQATT, CDR2 SNEGSKA (reference sequence). This CDR3 region has 15 residues. CDR3 nucleotide sequence: TGCAGTGCGAGTGGCGGAGGGCCCCTCTCCTACGAGCAGTACTTC. This encodes CSASGGGPLSYEQYF.

The chain uses TRBV30 and TRBJ1-6; 7 bases line up with TRBD1. CDR1 GTSNPN and CDR2 SVGIG come from the germline V gene (reference sequence). J lost 7 bases, V lost 8 bases, and 5 bases had no gene match. This CDR3 is built from 12 residues. The CDR3 reads CAGTDLNSPLHF. CDR3 nucleotide sequence: TGTGCCGGGACAGACTTGAATTCACCCCTCCACTTT.

Only a few counts were recorded for this clonotype. This rearrangement joins TRBV28 to TRBJ1-1, with D possibly matching TRBD1 (6 bases). Trimming cost V 5 bases and J 1 base, with 14 bases left between them. CDR3 length: 15 residues. Germline V lookup: CDR1 MDHEN, CDR2 SYDVKM. In DNA, the CDR3 is TGTGCCAGCAGTCCACCGGGGGCGCGGAACACTGAAGCTTTCTTT. Its protein is CASSPPGARNTEAFF. The variable domain in full, completed from reference TRBV28 and TRBJ1-1, reads DVKVTQSSRYLVKRTGEKVFLECVQDMDHENMFWYRQDPGLGLRLIYFSYDVKMKEKGDIPEGYSVSREKKERFSLILESASTNQTSMYLCASSPPGARNTEAFFGQGTRLTVV.

The gene calls are TRBV20-1 and TRBJ2-2, with 10 positions matching TRBD2. The CDR3 covers 15 residues. Germline V gene sequence: CDR1 DFQATT, CDR2 SNEGSKA (reference sequence). With 5 bases clipped from V and 4 bases from J, the junction kept 7 bases outside the gene matches. CDR3 nucleotide sequence: TGCAGTGCTCCACCCATAGCGGGAGGCACCGGGGAGCTGTTTTTT. Protein sequence: CSAPPIAGGTGELFF.

J is TRBJ1-6 and V is TRBV7-2; D gene uncertain. Germline assignment: CDR1 SGHTA and CDR2 FQGNSA. V shed 1 base and J shed 14 bases, with 12 bases lying between them. CDR3 size: 13 residues. CDR3 sequence: CASSLGVAFALHF. The CDR3 coding sequence is TGTGCCAGCAGCTTAGGGGTGGCGTTTGCCCTCCACTTT. Full variable domain (missing parts from reference TRBV7-2 and TRBJ1-6): GAGVSQSPSNKVTEKGKDVELRCDPISGHTALYWYRQSLGQGLEFLIYFQGNSAPDKSGLPSDRFSAERTGGSVSTLTIQRTQQEDSAVYLCASSLGVAFALHFGNGTRLTVT.

The sample holds a few counts of this clonotype. The rearrangement uses TRBV4-2 and TRBJ1-2, with TRBD1 as a possible D gene (6 bases). Trimming took 0 bases from V and 9 from J, leaving 20 bases between them. CDR3 length: 16 amino acids. Germline assignment: CDR1 LGHNA and CDR2 YNFKEQ. CDR3 amino acids: CASSQESRGRGDSYTF. For the CDR3, the DNA is TGTGCCAGCAGCCAAGAATCGCGGGGCAGGGGAGATAGCTACACCTTC.

The chain links TRBV18 to TRBJ1-3, with D possibly TRBD1 on 5 matching bases. Between the trimmed V and J ends, which lost 6 bases and 0 bases, there was a span of 12 bases. Germline V CDR1 and CDR2: KGHSH, LQKENI. The CDR3 contains 15 residues. CDR3 sequence reads: CASSSGVSSGNTIYF. DNA for the CDR3: TGTGCCAGCTCGTCGGGGGTCAGCTCTGGAAACACCATATATTTT.

The chain couples TRBV12-3 or TRBV12-4 to TRBJ1-5; D perhaps matches TRBD1 (5 bases). Trimming left V 6 bases short and J 5 bases short, with 11 bases between. The CDR3 is 13 residues long. In nucleotides, the CDR3 is TGTGCCAGCAGGCACAGGTCAGATCAGCCCCAGCATTTT. Protein sequence: CASRHRSDQPQHF.

The chain couples TRBV6-5 to TRBJ2-7; D perhaps matches TRBD2 (6 bases). Trimming removed 4 bases from V and 6 bases from J, with 16 bases in between. CDR3 length: 14 amino acids. Germline values: CDR1 MNHEY, CDR2 SVGAGI. The CDR3: CASSSPGLPPEQYF. The CDR3 DNA sequence: TGTGCCAGCAGTTCACCGGGACTCCCCCCCGAGCAGTACTTC.

A few counts support this clonotype. V usage is TRBV7-2 and J usage is TRBJ2-7; D is perhaps TRBD1 (5 bases). CDR1 SGHTA and CDR2 FQGNSA come from the germline V gene. The CDR3 has 14 residues. V was shortened by 5 bases and J by 3 bases, with 14 bases between the two germline ends. CDR3 region: CASSRIGQGYEQYF. The CDR3 DNA follows: TGTGCCAGCAGCCGAATCGGACAAGGCTACGAGCAGTACTTC. Variable domain in full (rest from reference TRBV7-2 and TRBJ2-7): GAGVSQSPSNKVTEKGKDVELRCDPISGHTALYWYRQSLGQGLEFLIYFQGNSAPDKSGLPSDRFSAERTGGSVSTLTIQRTQQEDSAVYLCASSRIGQGYEQYFGPGTRLTVT.